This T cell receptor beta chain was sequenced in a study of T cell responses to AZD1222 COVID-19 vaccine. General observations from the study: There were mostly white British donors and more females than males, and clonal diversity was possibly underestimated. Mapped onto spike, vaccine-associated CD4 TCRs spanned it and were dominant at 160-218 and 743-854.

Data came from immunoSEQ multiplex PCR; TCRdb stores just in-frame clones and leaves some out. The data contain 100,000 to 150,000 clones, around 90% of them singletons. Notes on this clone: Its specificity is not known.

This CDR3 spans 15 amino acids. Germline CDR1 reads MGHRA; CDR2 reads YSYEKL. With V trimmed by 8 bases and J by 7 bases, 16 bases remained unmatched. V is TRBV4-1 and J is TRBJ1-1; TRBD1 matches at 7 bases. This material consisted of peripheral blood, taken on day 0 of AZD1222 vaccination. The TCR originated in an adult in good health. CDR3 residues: CASARTGASLGEAFF. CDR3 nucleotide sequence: TGCGCCAGCGCCCGCACAGGGGCAAGTCTAGGTGAAGCTTTCTTT.